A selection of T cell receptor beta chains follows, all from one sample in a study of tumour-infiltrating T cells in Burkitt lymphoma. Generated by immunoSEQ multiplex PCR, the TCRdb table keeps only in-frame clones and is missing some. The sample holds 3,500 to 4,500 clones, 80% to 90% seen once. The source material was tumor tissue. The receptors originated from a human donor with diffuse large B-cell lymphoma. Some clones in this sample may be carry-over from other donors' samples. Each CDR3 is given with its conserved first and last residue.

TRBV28 CASTIQGGGNQPQHF
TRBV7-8 CASSLLPLLAAAYNEQFF
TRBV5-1 CASSLESAGGPETQYF
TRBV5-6 CASSKRRSGMDPYEQYF
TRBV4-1 CASTSTGGANVLTF
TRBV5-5 CASSFGFYEQYF
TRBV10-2 CASSELGEQYF
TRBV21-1 CASSKERGLVTEAFF
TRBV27 CASGTQGNLYGYTF
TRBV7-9 CASSGWTYLRAYEQYF
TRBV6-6 CASSYTGTYYGYTF